This TCR beta chain is from a study of blood T cell repertoires in COVID-19. Study information: Samples representing acute and convalescent COVID-19 were sourced from the United States, Italy and Spain. From T cells, B-cell-depleted T cells, or PBMCs came the material, which was cDNA or gDNA.

Source study methods: Amplification of reference gene primers was used by the study to estimate nucleated cell counts. Generated by immunoSEQ multiplex PCR, the TCRdb table keeps only in-frame clones and is missing some. V, J and clone size were drawn from that table, and D and trimming were deduced from the DNA. This table has about 250,000 clones, 65% to 90% appearing once. This CDR3 has 16 amino acids. V shed 4 bases and J shed 0 bases, with 17 bases lying between them. CDR1 and CDR2 from the germline V gene are SGHRS and YFSETQ. This clone was observed a handful of times. The sample comprised peripheral blood. The chain employs TRBV5-1 and TRBJ2-7; a possible D gene is TRBD1 (6 bases). The source is a man aged 45-65 years with active or convalescent COVID-19. As DNA, the CDR3 is TGCGCCAGCAGCCGGTCCAGCAGGGGATTCTCCTACGAGCAGTACTTC. It translates to CASSRSSRGFSYEQYF.